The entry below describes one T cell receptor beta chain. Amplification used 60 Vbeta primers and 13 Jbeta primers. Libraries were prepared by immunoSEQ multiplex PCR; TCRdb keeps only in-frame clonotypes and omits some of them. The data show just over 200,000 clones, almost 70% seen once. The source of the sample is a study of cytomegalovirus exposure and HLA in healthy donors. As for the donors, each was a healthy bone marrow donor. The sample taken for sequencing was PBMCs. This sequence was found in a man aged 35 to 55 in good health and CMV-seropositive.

CDR3 coding DNA: TGTGCCAGCAGCTTACGTTCCGCAGGGGGGCAGCCCCAGCATTTT. As protein: CASSLRSAGGQPQHF. The J gene is TRBJ1-5, the V gene TRBV11-3; TRBD1 aligns across 7 bases. This CDR3 is built from 15 residues. CDR1 and CDR2 from the germline V gene are SGHNT and YENEEA. The V and J ends lost 2 bases and 7 bases, in that order; junction bases with no gene match: 8.